This T cell receptor beta chain stems from a study of response to subunit inactivated influenza vaccine. The study, taken as a whole, reports: That few new T cells are recruited by each seasonal influenza vaccination was the authors' suggestion.

TCRdb called the RT-PCR reads again in MiXCR, with one record for every CDR3 protein. Found here are 560,000 or so distinct CDR3 sequences, around 8% of them singletons; the top ten hold over 10%. In germline, CDR1 is MNHEY, CDR2 SMNVEV (reference sequence). The CDR3 contains 16 residues. V was clipped by 4 bases and J by 0 bases, with 12 bases between them. About this clonotype: The antigen is undetermined.

The sequence was obtained from a man aged 45-69 years who received an inactivated influenza vaccine. This chain links TRBV27 with TRBJ1-4, with D perhaps TRBD1 (6 bases). The material was PBMCs from blood, obtained 23 to 25 months after vaccination. The CDR3, as DNA: TGTGCCAGCAGTTCGCGAGGACAGACAACTAATGAAAAACTGTTTTTT. Translated, it gives CASSSRGQTTNEKLFF.